The 2 T cell receptor beta chains below come from one sample, sequenced in a study of T-cell reconstitution after alpha-beta-depleted transplantation in children. Researchers prepared the TCRbeta library using unique molecular identifiers, the study reports. TCRdb passed the PCR reads through MiXCR, listing each CDR3 protein once. The table lists 90,000 to 130,000 distinct CDR3 sequences, about 6.5% of them singletons, with approximately 25% in the top ten. The sequencing here drew on PBMCs, mostly from graft donor cells, taken 360 days after TCRalphabeta/CD19-depleted stem cell transplant. Every receptor here comes from a male patient aged 2-15 years who had a stem cell transplant for acute lymphoblastic leukemia, so the T cells may come from the graft donor.

This clonotype was counted a few times. The chain employs TRBV11-2 and TRBJ1-2, with 7 bases identical to TRBD1. There are 13 residues in the CDR3. Unmatched junction bases numbered 2, after V lost 1 base and J lost 6 bases. Per germline, CDR1 SGHAT and CDR2 FQNNGV. This chain's CDR3 is CASSLVQGDGYTF. As DNA, the CDR3 is TGTGCCAGCAGCTTAGTCCAGGGGGATGGCTACACCTTC.

This clonotype was recorded at least ten times. CDR3 loop: CASSLGNREQFF. As DNA, the CDR3 is TGTGCCAGCAGCTTAGGGAATAGGGAGCAGTTCTTC. V gene TRBV7-9 combines with J gene TRBJ2-1, with D unresolved. Trimming shortened V by 1 base and J by 10 bases, and 8 bases separated the two germline ends. Germline assignment: CDR1 SEHNR and CDR2 FQNEAQ (reference sequence). The CDR3 is 12 amino acids.